This paragraph covers one T cell receptor (beta chain) sequence. Its antigen is still unknown. No per-base quality is available; no much larger clone lies one base away. From the germline V gene (reference sequence), CDR1 is SEHNR and CDR2 is FQNEAQ. The germline ends are 4 bases apart after V is trimmed by 3 bases and J by 2 bases. Inclusive of the bounding cysteine and phenylalanine, the CDR3 is 13 residues long. Kept here is only the CDR3 DNA, which spans 39 bases and is read in frame from base 1. Samples from volunteer blood donors who had recovered from COVID-19 were contributed by a second Seattle source. Collaborating institutions collected whole blood in K2EDTA tubes following their own protocols. For TCRbeta analysis, collaborator samples were shipped as frozen whole blood, as isolated PBMCs, or as DNA extracted from either sample type. TCRbeta CDR3 regions were amplified from genomic DNA using the immunoSEQ Assay, a bias-controlled multiplex PCR. Concerning the study's data processing: The number of nucleated cells in each sample was estimated from the amplification of reference gene primers within the assay. Sequence reads were collapsed and filtered to measure the absolute abundance of every unique TCRbeta CDR3 rearrangement. For each sample, productive Simpson clonality was calculated by taking the square root of Simpson's diversity index across productive rearrangements. Here the immuneACCESS table is served through TCRdb, limited to in-frame sequences with V and J called. Missing clones are a known gap in these copies; in checked studies unresolved V genes cover under half, and the rest lacks a known reason. Clonal size and the V and J genes are those of that table, whereas D and trimming came from the DNA. The sample table shows around 290,000 clones, and around 87% are seen once. The ten largest clones capture approximately 8.1% of the sample.

This sample was included in a study of blood T cell repertoires in COVID-19 (dated by TCRdb to the early 2020s). Regarding the study in general: Samples covering the acute and convalescent phases of COVID-19 were provided by collaborators in the United States, Italy and Spain. The prospective study material was composed of cDNA or gDNA derived from T cells, B-cell-depleted T cells, or PBMCs. The dataset comprised deeply sampled blood TCRbeta repertoires from subjects exposed to, actively infected with, or recovered from COVID-19. The repertoires were released in a freely available public database meant as a resource for research on the immune response to SARS-CoV-2. Samples came from the ongoing ImmuneRACE study (first 160 participants) plus 1,254 subjects from 6 global collaborators. Sample metadata almost always included a de-identified subject ID, COVID-19 status, age in years and sex. HLA class I and class II types, where available, came from metadata supplied by the sample provider rather than from assay-based typing. Overall study results and their limits: Clinical and demographic metadata were provided uncurated, with the amount varying by source and participant.

Material: peripheral blood. This sequence was found in a woman aged 50 to 60 who had recovered from COVID-19. This chain is built from TRBV7-9 and TRBJ1-4; the D gene is not confidently resolved. The CDR3 loop reads CASSFGTNEKLFF. The DNA sequence follows: TGTGCCAGCAGCTTCGGGACTAATGAAAAACTGTTTTTT.